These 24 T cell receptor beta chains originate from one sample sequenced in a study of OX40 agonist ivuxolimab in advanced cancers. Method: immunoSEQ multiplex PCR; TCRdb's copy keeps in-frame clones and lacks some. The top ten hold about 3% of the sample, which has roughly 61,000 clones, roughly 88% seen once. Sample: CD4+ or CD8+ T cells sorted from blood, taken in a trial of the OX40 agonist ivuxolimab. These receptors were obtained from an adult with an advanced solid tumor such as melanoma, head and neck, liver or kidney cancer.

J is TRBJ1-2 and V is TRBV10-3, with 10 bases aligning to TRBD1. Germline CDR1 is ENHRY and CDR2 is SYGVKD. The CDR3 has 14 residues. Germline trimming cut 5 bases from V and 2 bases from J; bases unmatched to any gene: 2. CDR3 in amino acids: CAISPGQGNYGYTF. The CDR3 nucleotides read TGTGCCATCAGTCCGGGACAGGGGAACTATGGCTACACCTTC.

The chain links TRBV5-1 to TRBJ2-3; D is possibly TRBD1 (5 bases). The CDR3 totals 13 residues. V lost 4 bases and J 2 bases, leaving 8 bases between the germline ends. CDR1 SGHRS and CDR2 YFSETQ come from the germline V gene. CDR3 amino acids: CASSPDNTDTQYF. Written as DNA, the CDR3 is TGCGCCAGCAGCCCGGACAACACAGATACGCAGTATTTT.

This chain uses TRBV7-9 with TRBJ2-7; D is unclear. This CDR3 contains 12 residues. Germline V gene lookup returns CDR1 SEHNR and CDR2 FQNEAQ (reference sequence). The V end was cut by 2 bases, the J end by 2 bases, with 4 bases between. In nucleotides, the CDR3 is TGTGCCAGCAGCTTATCAACCTACGAGCAGTACTTC. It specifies CASSLSTYEQYF.

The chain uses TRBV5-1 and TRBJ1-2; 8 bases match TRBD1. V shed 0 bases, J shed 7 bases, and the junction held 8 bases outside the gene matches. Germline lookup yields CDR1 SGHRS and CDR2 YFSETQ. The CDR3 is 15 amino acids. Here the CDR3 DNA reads TGCGCCAGCAGCTTGGCTCCAGGGGGCATTTCTGGCTACACCTTC. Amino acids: CASSLAPGGISGYTF.

This CDR3 is CASSVGTGRWVGYNEQFF. CDR3 sequence (DNA): TGTGCCAGCAGCGTTGGGACAGGGCGATGGGTAGGCTACAATGAGCAGTTCTTC. The genes are TRBV9 and TRBJ2-1; 9 positions match TRBD1. Germline assignment: CDR1 SGDLS and CDR2 YYNGEE. With V trimmed by 2 bases and J by 3 bases, 12 bases remained unmatched. This CDR3 region has 18 residues.

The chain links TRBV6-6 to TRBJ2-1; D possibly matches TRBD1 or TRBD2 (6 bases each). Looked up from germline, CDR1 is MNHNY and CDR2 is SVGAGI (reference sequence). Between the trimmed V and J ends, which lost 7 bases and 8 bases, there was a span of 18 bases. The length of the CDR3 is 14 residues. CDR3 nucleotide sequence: TGTGCCAGCACCCCGGAGGGGGTAGGCGATGAGCAGTTCTTC. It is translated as CASTPEGVGDEQFF.

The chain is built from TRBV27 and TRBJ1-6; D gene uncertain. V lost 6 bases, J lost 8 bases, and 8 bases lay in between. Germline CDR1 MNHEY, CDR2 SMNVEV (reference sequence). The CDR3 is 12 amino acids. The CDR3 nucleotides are TGTGCCAGCAGCTTAGGGTATTCACCCCTCCACTTT. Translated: CASSLGYSPLHF.

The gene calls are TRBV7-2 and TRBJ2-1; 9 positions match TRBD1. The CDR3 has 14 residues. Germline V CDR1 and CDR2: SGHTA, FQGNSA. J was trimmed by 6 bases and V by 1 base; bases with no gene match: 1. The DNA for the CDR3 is TGTGCCAGCAGCTTAGTGACAGGGGGCAATGAGCAGTTCTTC. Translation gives CASSLVTGGNEQFF.

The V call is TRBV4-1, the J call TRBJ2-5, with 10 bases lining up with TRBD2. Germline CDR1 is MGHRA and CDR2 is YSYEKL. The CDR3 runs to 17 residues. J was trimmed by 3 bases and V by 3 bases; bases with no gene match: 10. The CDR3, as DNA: TGCGCCAGCAGCCACCCACTCCTAGCGGGAGTTGAAGAGACCCAGTACTTC. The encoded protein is CASSHPLLAGVEETQYF.

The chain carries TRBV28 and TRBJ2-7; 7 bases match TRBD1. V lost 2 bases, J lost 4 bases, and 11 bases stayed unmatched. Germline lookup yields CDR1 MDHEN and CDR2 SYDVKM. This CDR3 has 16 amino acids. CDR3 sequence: CASSLPFTGAAYEQYF. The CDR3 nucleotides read TGTGCCAGCAGTTTACCTTTTACAGGGGCTGCGTACGAGCAGTACTTC.

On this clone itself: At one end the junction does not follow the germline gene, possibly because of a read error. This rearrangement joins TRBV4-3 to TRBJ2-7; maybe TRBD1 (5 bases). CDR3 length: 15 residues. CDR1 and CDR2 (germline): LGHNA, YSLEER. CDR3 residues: CASSQVSDSSYEQCF. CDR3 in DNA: TGCGCCAGCAGCCAAGTAAGTGACAGCTCCTACGAGCAGTGCTTC.

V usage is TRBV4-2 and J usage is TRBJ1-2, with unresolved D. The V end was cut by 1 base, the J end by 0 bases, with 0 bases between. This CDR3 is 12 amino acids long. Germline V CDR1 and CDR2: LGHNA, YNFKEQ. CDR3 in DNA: TGTGCCAGCAGCCAAGCTAACTATGGCTACACCTTC. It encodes CASSQANYGYTF.

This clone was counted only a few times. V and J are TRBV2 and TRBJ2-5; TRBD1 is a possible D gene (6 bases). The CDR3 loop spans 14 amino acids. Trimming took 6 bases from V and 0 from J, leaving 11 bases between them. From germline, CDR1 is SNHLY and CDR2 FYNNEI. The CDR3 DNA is TGTGCCAGCAGCGGGACAACGTACCAAGAGACCCAGTACTTC. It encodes CASSGTTYQETQYF.

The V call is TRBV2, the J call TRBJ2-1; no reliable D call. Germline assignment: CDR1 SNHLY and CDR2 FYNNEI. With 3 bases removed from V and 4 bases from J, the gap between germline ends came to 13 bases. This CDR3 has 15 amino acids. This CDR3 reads CASSELSPEYNEQFF. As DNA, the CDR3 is TGTGCCAGCAGTGAGCTGAGCCCTGAATACAATGAGCAGTTCTTC. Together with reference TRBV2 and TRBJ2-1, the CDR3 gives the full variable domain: EPEVTQTPSHQVTQMGQEVILRCVPISNHLYFYWYRQILGQKVEFLVSFYNNEISEKSEIFDDQFSVERPDGSNFTLKIRSTKLEDSAMYFCASSELSPEYNEQFFGPGTRLTVL.

CDR3 amino acids: CASSPEVLSGNTIYF. In DNA, the CDR3 is TGTGCCAGCTCACCAGAGGTTCTCTCTGGAAACACCATATATTTT. The V call is TRBV18, the J call TRBJ1-3, with D unresolved. CDR3 length equals 15 residues. Germline CDR1 is KGHSH and CDR2 is LQKENI. The V end was cut by 2 bases, the J end by 0 bases, with 8 bases between.

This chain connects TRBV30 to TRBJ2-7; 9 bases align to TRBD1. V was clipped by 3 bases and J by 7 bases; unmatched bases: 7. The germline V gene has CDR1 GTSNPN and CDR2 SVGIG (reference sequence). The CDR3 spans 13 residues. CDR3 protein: CAWRGTGIEEQYF. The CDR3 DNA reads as TGTGCCTGGAGAGGGACAGGGATTGAGGAGCAGTACTTC.

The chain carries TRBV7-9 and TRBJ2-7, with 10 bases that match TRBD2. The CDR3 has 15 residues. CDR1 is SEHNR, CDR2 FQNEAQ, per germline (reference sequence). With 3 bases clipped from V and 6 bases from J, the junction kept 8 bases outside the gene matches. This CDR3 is CASSFSGRAFGEQYF. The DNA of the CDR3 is TGTGCCAGCAGCTTCAGCGGGAGGGCCTTCGGCGAGCAGTACTTC.

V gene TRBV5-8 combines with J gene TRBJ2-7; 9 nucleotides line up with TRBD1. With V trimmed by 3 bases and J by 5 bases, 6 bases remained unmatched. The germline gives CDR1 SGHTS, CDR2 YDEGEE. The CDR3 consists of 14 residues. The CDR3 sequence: CASSSGTGSHEQYF. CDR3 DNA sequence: TGTGCCAGCAGCTCAGGGACAGGGAGCCACGAGCAGTACTTC.

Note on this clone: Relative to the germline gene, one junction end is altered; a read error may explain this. The CDR3 here is CASSSSFNSPLHF. For the CDR3, the DNA is TGTGCCAGCAGTTCGTCCTTTAATTCACCCCTCCACTTT. This chain uses TRBV6-6 with TRBJ1-6; D is unclear. The length of the CDR3 is 13 residues. Germline values: CDR1 MNHNY, CDR2 SVGAGI (reference sequence).

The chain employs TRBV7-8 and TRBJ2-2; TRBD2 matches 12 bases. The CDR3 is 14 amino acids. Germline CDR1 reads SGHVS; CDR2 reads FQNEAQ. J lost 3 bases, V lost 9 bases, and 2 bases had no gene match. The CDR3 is CARRLAGDTGELFF. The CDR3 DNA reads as TGTGCCAGACGACTAGCGGGAGACACCGGGGAGCTGTTTTTT.

CDR3 sequence: CASSLNRGHNEQFF. In DNA form, the CDR3 reads TGTGCCAGCAGCTTAAACCGGGGGCACAATGAGCAGTTCTTC. The J gene is TRBJ2-1, the V gene TRBV7-3; D is tentatively TRBD1 or TRBD2 (6 bases each). CDR1 is SGHTA and CDR2 is FQGTGA in the germline V gene. This CDR3 contains 14 residues. V lost 1 base to trimming and J lost 5 bases, with 9 bases between them.

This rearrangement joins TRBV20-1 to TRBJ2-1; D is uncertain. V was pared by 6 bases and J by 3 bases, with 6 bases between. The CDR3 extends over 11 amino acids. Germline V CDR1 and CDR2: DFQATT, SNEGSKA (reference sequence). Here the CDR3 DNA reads TGCAGTGCCCACTACTACAATGAGCAGTTCTTC. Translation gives CSAHYYNEQFF.

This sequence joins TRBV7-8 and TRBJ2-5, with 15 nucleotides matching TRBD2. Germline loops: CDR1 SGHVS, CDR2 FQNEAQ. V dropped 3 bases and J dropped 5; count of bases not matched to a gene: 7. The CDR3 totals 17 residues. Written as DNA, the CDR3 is TGTGCCAGCAGCTTCGGACTAGCGGGAGGGTCTGGGGAGACCCAGTACTTC. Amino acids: CASSFGLAGGSGETQYF.

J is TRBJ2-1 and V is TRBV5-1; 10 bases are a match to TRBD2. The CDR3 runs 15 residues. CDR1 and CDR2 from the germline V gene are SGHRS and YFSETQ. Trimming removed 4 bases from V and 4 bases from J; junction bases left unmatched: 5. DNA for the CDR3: TGCGCCAGCAGCACCGGGACTAGCGATTACAATGAGCAGTTCTTC. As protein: CASSTGTSDYNEQFF. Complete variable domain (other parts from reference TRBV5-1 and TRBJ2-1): KAGVTQTPRYLIKTRGQQVTLSCSPISGHRSVSWYQQTPGQGLQFLFEYFSETQRNKGNFPGRFSGRQFSNSRSEMNVSTLELGDSALYLCASSTGTSDYNEQFFGPGTRLTVL.